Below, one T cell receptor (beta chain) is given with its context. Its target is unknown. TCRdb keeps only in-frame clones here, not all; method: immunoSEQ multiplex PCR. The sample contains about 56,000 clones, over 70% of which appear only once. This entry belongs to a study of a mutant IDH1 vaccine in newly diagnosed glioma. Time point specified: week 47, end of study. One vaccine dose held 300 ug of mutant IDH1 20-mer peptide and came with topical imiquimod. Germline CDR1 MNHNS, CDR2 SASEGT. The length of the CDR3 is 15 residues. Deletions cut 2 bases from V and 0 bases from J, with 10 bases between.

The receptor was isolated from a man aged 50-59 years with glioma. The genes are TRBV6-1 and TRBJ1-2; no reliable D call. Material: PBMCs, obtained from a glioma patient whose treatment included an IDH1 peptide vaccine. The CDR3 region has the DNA TGTGCCAGCAGTGAAAGCGGTGCGGCTAACTATGGCTACACCTTC. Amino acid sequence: CASSESGAANYGYTF.